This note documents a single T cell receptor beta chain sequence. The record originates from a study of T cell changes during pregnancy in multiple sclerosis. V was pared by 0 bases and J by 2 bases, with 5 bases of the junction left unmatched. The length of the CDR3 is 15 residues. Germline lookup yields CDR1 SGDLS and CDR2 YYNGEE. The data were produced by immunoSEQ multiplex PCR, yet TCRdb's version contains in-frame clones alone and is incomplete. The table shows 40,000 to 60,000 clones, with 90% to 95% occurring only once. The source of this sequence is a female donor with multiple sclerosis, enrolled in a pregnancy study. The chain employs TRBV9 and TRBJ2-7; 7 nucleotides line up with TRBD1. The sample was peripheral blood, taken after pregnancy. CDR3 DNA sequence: TGTGCCAGCAGCGTAGGGGTCGGGACAGCCTACGAGCAGTACTTC. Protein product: CASSVGVGTAYEQYF. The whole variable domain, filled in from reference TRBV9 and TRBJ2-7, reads DSGVTQTPKHLITATGQRVTLRCSPRSGDLSVYWYQQSLDQGLQFLIQYYNGEERAKGNILERFSAQQFPDLHSELNLSSLELGDSALYFCASSVGVGTAYEQYFGPGTRLTVT.